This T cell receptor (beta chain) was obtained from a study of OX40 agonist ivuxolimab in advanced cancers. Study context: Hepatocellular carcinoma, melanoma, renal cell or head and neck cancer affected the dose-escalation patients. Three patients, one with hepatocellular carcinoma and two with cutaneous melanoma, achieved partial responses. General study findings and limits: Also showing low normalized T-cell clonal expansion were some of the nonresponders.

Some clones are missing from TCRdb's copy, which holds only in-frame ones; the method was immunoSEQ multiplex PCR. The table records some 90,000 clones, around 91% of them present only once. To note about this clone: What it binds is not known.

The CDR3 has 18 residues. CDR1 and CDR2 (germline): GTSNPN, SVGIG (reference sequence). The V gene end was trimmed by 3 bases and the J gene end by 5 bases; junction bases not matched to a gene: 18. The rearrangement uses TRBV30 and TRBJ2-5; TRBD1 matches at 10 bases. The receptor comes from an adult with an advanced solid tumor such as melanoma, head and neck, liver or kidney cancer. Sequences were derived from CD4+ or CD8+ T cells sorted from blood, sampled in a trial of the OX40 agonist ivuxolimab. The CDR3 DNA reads TGTGCCTGGAGCTTCAGGCGGACAGGGGGTTCGAGGTGGGAGACCCAGTACTTC. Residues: CAWSFRRTGGSRWETQYF.